The 29 T cell receptor beta chains below all came from one sample that was sequenced in a study of blood T cell repertoires in COVID-19. Sequencing was performed with immunoSEQ multiplex PCR; in TCRdb, only in-frame clones are kept and a portion is missing. Among around 140,000 clones listed, approximately 84% were seen once. Specimen: peripheral blood. The receptors derive from a human donor in a cohort sampled during active COVID-19.

The chain joins TRBV11-2 to TRBJ2-1; possibly TRBD1 for D (5 bases). CDR3 size: 15 residues. The germline V gene has CDR1 SGHAT and CDR2 FQNNGV. Deletions cut 6 bases from V and 2 bases from J, with 14 bases between. CDR3 region: CASREETGPYNEQFF. The CDR3 DNA is TGTGCCAGCAGAGAGGAAACAGGCCCCTACAATGAGCAGTTCTTC.

V gene TRBV4-1 combines with J gene TRBJ2-1, with TRBD2 matching 9 bases. V shed 1 base and J 4 bases; nucleotides not matched to a gene: 14. The V gene's germline CDR1 is MGHRA and CDR2 YSYEKL. The CDR3 contains 19 residues. The CDR3 sequence: CASSQASLRLAAVYNEQFF. In nucleotides, the CDR3 is TGCGCCAGCAGCCAAGCCTCTCTAAGACTAGCGGCCGTATACAATGAGCAGTTCTTC.

This clone was counted only a few times. The gene calls are TRBV6-6 and TRBJ1-2, with 8 bases fitting TRBD1. V shed 5 bases and J 2 bases; nucleotides not matched to a gene: 4. The germline gives CDR1 MNHNY, CDR2 SVGAGI (reference sequence). This CDR3 has 14 amino acids. The CDR3 loop reads CASSTRDRNYGYTF. CDR3 DNA: TGTGCCAGCAGTACCCGGGACAGGAACTATGGCTACACCTTC.

This rearrangement joins TRBV5-1 to TRBJ2-2; D remains ambiguous. The CDR3 sequence is 17 residues long. Between the trimmed V and J ends, which lost 0 bases and 0 bases, there was a span of 12 bases. Looked up from germline, CDR1 is SGHRS and CDR2 is YFSETQ. The CDR3 sequence: CASSLGLDSTNTGELFF. CDR3 nucleotides: TGCGCCAGCAGCTTGGGTCTGGATAGCACGAACACCGGGGAGCTGTTTTTT. The variable domain in full, completed from reference TRBV5-1 and TRBJ2-2, reads KAGVTQTPRYLIKTRGQQVTLSCSPISGHRSVSWYQQTPGQGLQFLFEYFSETQRNKGNFPGRFSGRQFSNSRSEMNVSTLELGDSALYLCASSLGLDSTNTGELFFGEGSRLTVL.

The CDR3: CASSQDGTTAYEQYF. The CDR3 nucleotides read TGTGCCAGCAGCCAGGATGGGACTACCGCCTACGAGCAGTACTTC. The V and J genes are TRBV11-1 and TRBJ2-7; TRBD2 aligns across 7 bases. The CDR3 contains 15 residues. The germline V gene encodes CDR1 SGHAT and CDR2 FQDESV (reference sequence). J gave up 2 bases and V 5 bases, and 9 bases lay outside the gene matches.

This sequence joins TRBV7-8 and TRBJ2-2; 8 bases match TRBD2. This CDR3 comprises 17 residues. Trimming took 0 bases from V and 1 from J; bases not matched to a gene: 4. Germline CDR1 reads SGHVS; CDR2 reads FQNEAQ. CDR3 bases: TGTGCCAGCAGCTTAGCTAGCGGGGTTAGGAACACCGGGGAGCTGTTTTTT. Amino acid sequence: CASSLASGVRNTGELFF. Complete variable domain (other parts from reference TRBV7-8 and TRBJ2-2): GAGVSQSPRYKVAKRGQDVALRCDPISGHVSLFWYQQALGQGPEFLTYFQNEAQLDKSGLPSDRFFAERPEGSVSTLKIQRTQQEDSAVYLCASSLASGVRNTGELFFGEGSRLTVL.

A single count supports this clone. The chain employs TRBV6-1 and TRBJ2-1, with 7 bases identical to TRBD2. Germline lookup yields CDR1 MNHNS and CDR2 SASEGT. This CDR3 is built from 15 residues. V shed 3 bases, J shed 4 bases, and the junction held 6 bases outside the gene matches. The CDR3 region is CASSDWGGGYNEQFF. The CDR3 DNA sequence: TGTGCCAGCAGTGATTGGGGCGGGGGATACAATGAGCAGTTCTTC.

V usage is TRBV20-1 and J usage is TRBJ1-3; D perhaps matches TRBD1 (5 bases). This CDR3 is built from 13 residues. The germline V gene has CDR1 DFQATT and CDR2 SNEGSKA (reference sequence). The V and J ends lost 3 bases and 4 bases respectively, with 10 bases between them. In nucleotides, the CDR3 is TGCAGTGCTAGTAAGCAGGGAGGAAACACCATATATTTT. It yields the protein CSASKQGGNTIYF.

A remark on this clone: Germline is not matched at one junction end, which may reflect a read error. V gene TRBV2 combines with J gene TRBJ2-7; TRBD2 aligns across 13 bases. The CDR3 length is 14 residues. Germline values: CDR1 SNHLY, CDR2 FYNNEI. The CDR3 DNA sequence: TGTGCCAGCAGTGGAGGGACTAGCGGGGACGGCCCCTTGTTC. This translates into CASSGGTSGDGPLF.

This chain connects TRBV11-3 to TRBJ2-3; D gene unclear. V was shortened by 0 bases and J by 4 bases, with 5 bases between the two germline ends. Germline CDR1 SGHNT, CDR2 YENEEA. The CDR3 extends over 13 amino acids. The chain's CDR3 is CASSLDQADTQYF. In DNA form, the CDR3 reads TGTGCCAGCAGCTTAGATCAGGCAGATACGCAGTATTTT.

The gene calls are TRBV19 and TRBJ2-5; D might be TRBD2 (7 bases). V was trimmed by 2 bases and J by 4 bases, leaving 17 bases between them. The CDR3 spans 16 residues. Germline CDR1 LNHDA, CDR2 SQIVND (reference sequence). CDR3 bases: TGTGCCAGTAGTATATGGGCGGGGGCGATCAGAGAGACCCAGTACTTC. It encodes CASSIWAGAIRETQYF.

The J gene is TRBJ1-1, the V gene TRBV9; 9 bases align to TRBD1. Trimming took 4 bases from V and 4 from J; bases not matched to a gene: 11. The CDR3 has 16 amino acids. Looked up from germline, CDR1 is SGDLS and CDR2 is YYNGEE. CDR3 region: CASSPGQGMVITEAFF. CDR3 in DNA: TGTGCCAGCAGCCCGGGACAGGGAATGGTCATCACTGAAGCTTTCTTT.

This clone came up a few times. The junction departs from the called germline gene at one end, perhaps through a read error. This chain uses TRBV30 with TRBJ1-2, with 8 bases matching TRBD1. The CDR3 loop spans 13 amino acids. Germline V gives CDR1 GTSNPN, CDR2 SVGIG (reference sequence). The CDR3 is CAWRALSTGAGAF. DNA for the CDR3: TGTGCCTGGAGGGCCCTATCGACAGGGGCCGGGGCCTTC. Full variable domain (outside the CDR3, taken from reference TRBV30 and TRBJ1-2): SQTIHQWPATLVQPVGSPLSLECTVEGTSNPNLYWYRQAAGRGLQLLFYSVGIGQISSEVPQNLSASRPQDRQFILSSKKLLLSDSGFYLCAWRALSTGAGAFGSGTRLTVV.

The chain carries TRBV15 and TRBJ2-5; the match to TRBD1 covers 9 bases. Germline V lookup: CDR1 LNHNV, CDR2 YYDKDF (reference sequence). V was clipped by 0 bases and J by 1 base; unmatched bases: 0. This CDR3 region has 15 residues. This chain's CDR3 is CATSRETGGQETQYF. The CDR3 DNA sequence: TGTGCCACCAGCAGAGAGACAGGGGGCCAAGAGACCCAGTACTTC.

J is TRBJ1-2 and V is TRBV7-9; 8 bases line up with TRBD1. J gave up 5 bases and V 4 bases, and 6 bases lay outside the gene matches. Germline V lookup: CDR1 SEHNR, CDR2 FQNEAQ (reference sequence). CDR3 length equals 14 residues. The CDR3 region is CASSSPGTGYGYTF. CDR3 sequence (DNA): TGTGCCAGCAGCTCCCCCGGGACAGGATATGGCTACACCTTC.

This clone was seen only once. The chain is built from TRBV5-1 and TRBJ2-1, with 7 bases that match TRBD1. The CDR3 sequence is 15 residues long. The ends lost 2 bases at V and 4 bases at J; junction bases unmatched: 6. Germline V gives CDR1 SGHRS, CDR2 YFSETQ. CDR3 DNA: TGCGCCAGCAGCTTCTTAGGGACAGAGTACAATGAGCAGTTCTTC. Translating gives CASSFLGTEYNEQFF.

The sample holds one count of this clone. This rearrangement joins TRBV7-3 to TRBJ1-1, with a weak D call TRBD1 (5 bases). V lost 3 bases and J lost 1, with 6 bases in between. Germline CDR1 SGHTA, CDR2 FQGTGA. The CDR3 sequence is 13 residues long. The CDR3 DNA reads as TGTGCCAGCAGCTTGACAGAGAACACTGAAGCTTTCTTT. Translated, it gives CASSLTENTEAFF.

The gene calls are TRBV5-5 and TRBJ2-5; D is unclear. There are 12 residues in the CDR3. Trimming removed 1 base from V and 5 bases from J, with 6 bases in between. Germline CDR1 is SGHKS and CDR2 is YYEKEE (reference sequence). CDR3 coding DNA: TGTGCCAGCAGCTTGTCCGGTGAGACCCAGTACTTC. This gives the protein CASSLSGETQYF.

J is TRBJ1-2 and V is TRBV2; D gene ambiguous. In germline, CDR1 is SNHLY, CDR2 FYNNEI. The V gene lost 6 bases and the J gene lost 8 bases, with 16 bases spanning the gap. The CDR3 spans 13 residues. As DNA, the CDR3 is TGTGCCAGCAGGACGGGAGCCGGGAGAGGCTACACCTTC. Residues: CASRTGAGRGYTF. The full variable domain, rest sourced from reference TRBV2 and TRBJ1-2, is EPEVTQTPSHQVTQMGQEVILRCVPISNHLYFYWYRQILGQKVEFLVSFYNNEISEKSEIFDDQFSVERPDGSNFTLKIRSTKLEDSAMYFCASRTGAGRGYTFGSGTRLTVV.

The table lists this clone with a few counts. This chain connects TRBV12-3 or TRBV12-4 to TRBJ1-1; D is unresolved. This CDR3 has 13 amino acids. V was shortened by 6 bases and J by 0 bases, with 8 bases between the two germline ends. DNA for the CDR3: TGTGCCAGCAGCGAAGCTTTGAACACTGAAGCTTTCTTT. Translating it yields CASSEALNTEAFF.

The CDR3 reads CASSFSGTVSGYTF. Written as DNA, the CDR3 is TGTGCCAGCAGTTTCTCCGGGACAGTTTCGGGCTACACCTTC. The chain carries TRBV6-5 and TRBJ1-2; 7 positions agree with TRBD1. The J segment lost 8 bases and the V segment lost 4 bases, leaving 10 bases of the junction unmatched. Per the germline V gene, CDR1 is MNHEY and CDR2 is SVGAGI. The CDR3 contains 14 residues.

The genes are TRBV12-3 or TRBV12-4 and TRBJ2-1; D uncertain. Trimming left V 5 bases short and J 9 bases short, with 11 bases between. The CDR3 length is 12 residues. Here the CDR3 DNA reads TGTGCCAGCAGTCCCTCCGGAGCTGAGCAGTTCTTC. The encoded protein is CASSPSGAEQFF.

The chain uses TRBV6-5 and TRBJ2-2; D might be TRBD2 (5 bases). The length of the CDR3 is 14 residues. Trimming removed 7 bases at V and 7 bases at J, with 16 bases between. Germline V gene sequence: CDR1 MNHEY, CDR2 SVGAGI. The CDR3 is CASTQHWGVGELFF. The CDR3 DNA reads as TGTGCCAGCACTCAACATTGGGGAGTCGGGGAGCTGTTTTTT.

Details on this clone: Other DNA variants within this sample encode the same CDR3. This chain links TRBV3-1 (or the pseudogene TRBV3-2) with TRBJ1-6, with unresolved D. The germline V gene encodes CDR1 LGHDT and CDR2 YNNKEL (reference sequence). This CDR3 is built from 16 residues. V was trimmed by 1 base and J by 2 bases, leaving 9 bases between them. Here the CDR3 DNA reads TGTGCCAGCAGCCAAGGCGGCAGCCCCTATAATTCACCCCTCCACTTT. Protein sequence: CASSQGGSPYNSPLHF.

The chain combines TRBV14 with TRBJ1-4; D is uncertain. This CDR3 is built from 13 residues. The germline CDR1 and CDR2 sequences are SGHDN and FVKESK. V was clipped by 1 base and J by 8 bases, with 8 bases between them. This chain's CDR3 is CASSQVEGEKLFF. CDR3 nucleotide sequence: TGTGCCAGCAGCCAAGTTGAGGGAGAAAAACTGTTTTTT.

CDR3 protein: CASSARGWNEQFF. The CDR3 nucleotides are TGTGCCAGCAGCGCTCGCGGATGGAATGAGCAGTTCTTC. This chain connects TRBV7-6 to TRBJ2-1; no reliable D call. Trimming took off 5 bases at V and 7 bases at J, with 12 bases between the two ends. Germline V gene sequence: CDR1 SGHVS, CDR2 FNYEAQ. The CDR3 sequence is 13 residues long.

CDR3 coding DNA: TGCAGCGTTGGGCCTTTGGGCAGGGCAGGCTATGGCTACACCTTC. Translation: CSVGPLGRAGYGYTF. The chain couples TRBV29-1 to TRBJ1-2; D might be TRBD1 (5 bases). This CDR3 has 15 amino acids. Trimming left V 4 bases short and J 4 bases short, with 19 bases between. Germline CDR1 SQVTM, CDR2 ANQGSEA.

The chain has TRBV4-2 and TRBJ2-3, with a weak D call TRBD2 (5 bases). This CDR3 has 13 amino acids. Looked up from germline, CDR1 is LGHNA and CDR2 is YNFKEQ. V lost 0 bases and J lost 7, with 8 bases in between. As DNA, the CDR3 is TGTGCCAGCAGCCAAGATTACGGGAATACGCAGTATTTT. Its protein is CASSQDYGNTQYF.

This clone was counted between two and nine times. The rearrangement links TRBV20-1 to TRBJ1-2; D gene ambiguous. From germline, CDR1 is DFQATT and CDR2 SNEGSKA (reference sequence). This CDR3 has 11 amino acids. Trimming pared 3 bases from V and 4 bases from J, leaving 6 bases between. The CDR3 region is CSASGAYGYTF. The CDR3 nucleotides are TGCAGTGCTAGTGGAGCCTATGGCTACACCTTC.